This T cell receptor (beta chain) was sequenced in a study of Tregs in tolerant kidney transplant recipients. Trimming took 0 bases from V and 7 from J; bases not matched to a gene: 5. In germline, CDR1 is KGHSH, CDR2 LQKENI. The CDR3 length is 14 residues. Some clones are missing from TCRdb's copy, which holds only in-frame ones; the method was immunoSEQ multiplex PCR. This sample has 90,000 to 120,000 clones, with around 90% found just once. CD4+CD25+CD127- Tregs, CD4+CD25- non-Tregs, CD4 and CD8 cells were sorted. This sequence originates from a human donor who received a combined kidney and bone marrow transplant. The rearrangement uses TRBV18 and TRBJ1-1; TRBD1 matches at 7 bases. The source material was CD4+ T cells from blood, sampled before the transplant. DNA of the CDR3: TGTGCCAGCTCACCACCGGGACAGAGCTTTGAAGCTTTCTTT. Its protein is CASSPPGQSFEAFF.